The 30 T cell receptor beta chains given below trace back to one sample, sequenced in a study of ipilimumab plus nivolumab after autologous stem cell transplantation. Data came from immunoSEQ multiplex PCR; TCRdb stores just in-frame clones and leaves some out. Of tens of thousands of clones listed, about 91% are singletons. The sample consisted of PBMCs, taken in a trial of ipilimumab plus nivolumab as post-transplant consolidation. These receptors originate from a male donor with multiple myeloma.

CDR3 residues: CASKAGGTSQQYF. The CDR3 DNA sequence: TGTGCCAGCAAGGCGGGGGGCACTTCGCAGCAGTACTTC. The genes are TRBV28 and TRBJ2-7; 8 nucleotides agree with TRBD2. The V segment lost 7 bases and the J segment 8 bases; nucleotides outside the gene matches: 10. Germline V lookup: CDR1 MDHEN, CDR2 SYDVKM. The CDR3 sequence is 13 residues long.

The rearrangement joins TRBV7-9 to TRBJ1-1; D might be TRBD1 (6 bases). The length of the CDR3 is 12 residues. The germline gives CDR1 SEHNR, CDR2 FQNEAQ (reference sequence). V was shortened by 5 bases and J by 4 bases, with 8 bases between the two germline ends. The CDR3 is CASSEGGTEAFF. The CDR3 coding sequence is TGTGCCAGCAGCGAGGGGGGCACTGAAGCTTTCTTT.

V gene TRBV6-6 combines with J gene TRBJ2-4, with no clear D. Germline CDR1 is MNHNY and CDR2 is SVGAGI (reference sequence). This CDR3 spans 14 amino acids. The germline V and J ends were trimmed by 0 bases and 5 bases, with 8 bases remaining between them. The DNA of the CDR3 is TGTGCCAGCAGTTACTCAGGGCTTCAAAACATTCAGTACTTC. Residues: CASSYSGLQNIQYF.

This chain links TRBV5-1 with TRBJ1-2, with a tentative D call TRBD1 (6 bases). Trimming removed 5 bases from V and 5 bases from J, with 16 bases in between. Germline V lookup: CDR1 SGHRS, CDR2 YFSETQ. The CDR3 is 14 residues long. The CDR3 region has the DNA TGCGCCAGCAGTGACCAGGGGCGCCAGTATGGCTACACCTTC. Its protein product is CASSDQGRQYGYTF.

The chain couples TRBV19 to TRBJ2-3, with D hard to call. Per germline, CDR1 LNHDA and CDR2 SQIVND (reference sequence). The CDR3 has 15 residues. The V and J ends lost 4 bases and 0 bases respectively, with 11 bases between them. CDR3 sequence: CASSNSGSSTDTQYF. Here the CDR3 DNA reads TGTGCCAGTAGTAATTCAGGTTCTAGCACAGATACGCAGTATTTT.

V and J are TRBV5-4 and TRBJ1-1; perhaps TRBD1 as D (5 bases). Deletions cut 5 bases from V and 4 bases from J, with 18 bases between. Germline CDR1 and CDR2: SGHNT and YYREEE (reference sequence). The CDR3 consists of 15 residues. CDR3 in amino acids: CASSYGRGGGTEAFF. The CDR3, as DNA: TGTGCCAGCAGTTACGGCCGCGGGGGTGGCACTGAAGCTTTCTTT.

This clone was counted a single time. The chain links TRBV7-6 to TRBJ2-2; D might be TRBD2 (6 bases). The V end was cut by 5 bases, the J end by 2 bases, with 18 bases between. Germline CDR1 reads SGHVS; CDR2 reads FNYEAQ. This CDR3 contains 17 residues. CDR3 protein: CASSPGGIRLNTGELFF. DNA of the CDR3: TGTGCCAGCAGCCCCGGGGGTATTCGGTTAAACACCGGGGAGCTGTTTTTT.

The chain couples TRBV11-1 to TRBJ2-7, with D perhaps TRBD1 (5 bases). V lost 5 bases, J lost 5 bases, and 22 bases lay in between. The germline V gene encodes CDR1 SGHAT and CDR2 FQDESV (reference sequence). The CDR3 runs to 16 residues. The CDR3 here is CASSPPLAQGRDEQYF. The CDR3 DNA is TGTGCCAGCAGCCCCCCGCTGGCCCAGGGCCGGGACGAGCAGTACTTC.

This sequence joins TRBV30 and TRBJ2-7; D is ambiguous. This CDR3 has 13 amino acids. Germline V gene lookup returns CDR1 GTSNPN and CDR2 SVGIG (reference sequence). Trimming removed 5 bases from V and 5 bases from J, with 16 bases in between. The CDR3 sequence: CAWPVPSGHEQYF. The CDR3 DNA follows: TGTGCCTGGCCGGTACCCAGTGGGCACGAGCAGTACTTC. The full variable domain, in which reference TRBV30 and TRBJ2-7 provide the parts outside the CDR3, is SQTIHQWPATLVQPVGSPLSLECTVEGTSNPNLYWYRQAAGRGLQLLFYSVGIGQISSEVPQNLSASRPQDRQFILSSKKLLLSDSGFYLCAWPVPSGHEQYFGPGTRLTVT.

This chain links TRBV18 with TRBJ1-6; D is unclear. Trimming took 3 bases from V and 9 from J, leaving 15 bases between them. CDR3 length equals 15 residues. Germline V gene sequence: CDR1 KGHSH, CDR2 LQKENI. For the CDR3, the DNA is TGTGCCAGCTCACCGGCGGACCAGAGAGGTTCACCCCTCCACTTT. Amino acids: CASSPADQRGSPLHF.

The chain employs TRBV5-1 and TRBJ1-3; D gene uncertain. Trimming removed 0 bases at V and 0 bases at J, with 19 bases between. The CDR3 extends over 19 amino acids. CDR1 SGHRS and CDR2 YFSETQ come from the germline V gene. The CDR3 bases are TGCGCCAGCAGCTTGGCCCCGGTTTTACCAGGCAACTCTGGAAACACCATATATTTT. Its translation is CASSLAPVLPGNSGNTIYF.

The genes are TRBV2 and TRBJ2-1; 8 positions agree with TRBD1. The CDR3 consists of 14 residues. Per germline, CDR1 SNHLY and CDR2 FYNNEI. The V gene end was trimmed by 7 bases and the J gene end by 0 bases; junction bases not matched to a gene: 2. Here the CDR3 reads CASIGTGSYNEQFF. CDR3 DNA: TGTGCCAGCATCGGGACAGGCTCCTACAATGAGCAGTTCTTC. Together with reference TRBV2 and TRBJ2-1, the CDR3 gives the full variable domain: EPEVTQTPSHQVTQMGQEVILRCVPISNHLYFYWYRQILGQKVEFLVSFYNNEISEKSEIFDDQFSVERPDGSNFTLKIRSTKLEDSAMYFCASIGTGSYNEQFFGPGTRLTVL.

This chain links TRBV6-5 with TRBJ1-4; a possible D gene is TRBD1 (5 bases). Per germline, CDR1 MNHEY and CDR2 SVGAGI. The CDR3 is 15 amino acids. V lost 4 bases to trimming and J lost 6 bases, with 15 bases between them. CDR3 in DNA: TGTGCCAGCAGTTCGATGGGACTAACCGATGAAAAACTGTTTTTT. It translates to CASSSMGLTDEKLFF.

The DNA of the CDR3 is TGCGCCAGCAGCTTGGAAGGCGGGCCGCTCCCTAGCACAGATACGCAGTATTTT. Its translation is CASSLEGGPLPSTDTQYF. V is TRBV5-1 and J is TRBJ2-3; TRBD2 is a possible D gene (5 bases). Germline CDR1 and CDR2: SGHRS and YFSETQ. This CDR3 comprises 18 residues. The V end lost 0 bases, the J end lost 0 bases, and 17 bases lay between the germline ends.

The genes are TRBV6-6 and TRBJ2-5; 9 positions agree with TRBD1. The V and J ends lost 4 bases and 5 bases, in that order; junction bases with no gene match: 5. Germline lookup yields CDR1 MNHNY and CDR2 SVGAGI (reference sequence). The CDR3 is 14 residues long. CDR3 bases: TGTGCCAGCAGTTCGCACAGGGGGCGGGAGACCCAGTACTTC. This translates into CASSSHRGRETQYF.

The genes are TRBV28 and TRBJ1-5; D remains ambiguous. The ends were cut back, 6 bases at V and 9 bases at J, with 18 bases in the middle. CDR3 length: 14 residues. The germline CDR1 and CDR2 sequences are MDHEN and SYDVKM. DNA of the CDR3: TGTGCCAGCAGGGGAGAAGCCTACATAGGGCCCCAGCATTTT. This encodes CASRGEAYIGPQHF.

The V and J genes are TRBV7-3 and TRBJ2-1; 9 bases align to TRBD2. The CDR3 sequence is 16 residues long. Germline CDR1 SGHTA, CDR2 FQGTGA. V lost 5 bases, J lost 5 bases, and 10 bases stayed unmatched. In DNA form, the CDR3 reads TGTGCCAGCAGCCCGTTCGCGGGGGGGCCAGACAATGAGCAGTTCTTC. This gives the protein CASSPFAGGPDNEQFF.

The chain has TRBV19 and TRBJ2-2, with D tentatively TRBD2 (5 bases). There are 15 residues in the CDR3. The ends were cut back, 6 bases at V and 6 bases at J, with 17 bases in the middle. Germline assignment: CDR1 LNHDA and CDR2 SQIVND (reference sequence). CDR3 sequence: CASSMELVGPGELFF. CDR3 DNA: TGTGCCAGTAGCATGGAACTAGTTGGTCCCGGGGAGCTGTTTTTT.

The chain is built from TRBV5-1 and TRBJ2-3; TRBD1 aligns across 8 bases. The CDR3 has 16 residues. Trimming took 4 bases from V and 5 from J; bases not matched to a gene: 12. The germline V gene has CDR1 SGHRS and CDR2 YFSETQ. CDR3 sequence reads: CASSPNGQGGEDTQYF. The CDR3 DNA reads TGCGCCAGCAGCCCAAACGGACAGGGCGGGGAAGATACGCAGTATTTT.

The V call is TRBV21-1, the J call TRBJ1-3. TRBV21-1 corresponds to a pseudogene. This CDR3 has 15 residues. The CDR3: CASSTPSSSGNTIYF. The CDR3 DNA is TGTGCCAGCAGCACACCGAGTTCCTCTGGAAACACCATATATTTT.

The sample holds a few counts of this clone. This rearrangement joins TRBV11-3 to TRBJ2-3; 9 positions match TRBD2. CDR3 length: 16 amino acids. Trimming cost V 4 bases and J 5 bases; bases outside gene matches: 10. Per the germline V gene, CDR1 is SGHNT and CDR2 is YENEEA. This CDR3 is CASSSQGGGVQDTQYF. CDR3 DNA sequence: TGTGCCAGCAGCTCCCAAGGCGGGGGGGTGCAAGATACGCAGTATTTT. The variable domain in full, completed from reference TRBV11-3 and TRBJ2-3, reads EAGVVQSPRYKIIEKKQPVAFWCNPISGHNTLYWYLQNLGQGPELLIRYENEEAVDDSQLPKDRFSAERLKGVDSTLKIQPAELGDSAVYLCASSSQGGGVQDTQYFGPGTRLTVL.

This clone was recorded only once. V is TRBV4-1 and J is TRBJ2-1; TRBD1 matches at 8 bases. Germline values: CDR1 MGHRA, CDR2 YSYEKL. CDR3 size: 16 residues. The trim removed 0 bases at V and 2 bases at J, leaving 3 bases unmatched. The CDR3 bases are TGCGCCAGCAGCCAAGATAGGGACAGGACCTACAATGAGCAGTTCTTC. This translates into CASSQDRDRTYNEQFF.

This chain joins TRBV5-6 and TRBJ2-2; D not resolved. Germline V lookup: CDR1 SGHDT, CDR2 YYEEEE. Trimming pared 0 bases from V and 1 base from J, leaving 4 bases between. The CDR3 has 14 amino acids. The CDR3 sequence is CASSLGQNTGELFF. For the CDR3, the DNA is TGTGCCAGCAGCTTGGGACAGAACACCGGGGAGCTGTTTTTT.

This chain links TRBV5-8 with TRBJ2-7; 9 nucleotides align to TRBD1. The CDR3 runs 15 residues. Germline loops: CDR1 SGHTS, CDR2 YDEGEE. V shed 5 bases, J shed 3 bases, and the junction held 9 bases outside the gene matches. The CDR3, as DNA: TGTGCCAGCAGTCACACAGGGGGCTTTCGCTACGAGCAGTACTTC. As protein: CASSHTGGFRYEQYF. Combining the CDR3 with reference TRBV5-8 and TRBJ2-7 gives the whole variable domain EAGVTQSPTHLIKTRGQQATLRCSPISGHTSVYWYQQALGLGLQFLLWYDEGEERNRGNFPPRFSGRQFPNYSSELNVNALELEDSALYLCASSHTGGFRYEQYFGPGTRLTVT.

CDR3 sequence reads: CASSLGQATGDTQYF. The CDR3 bases are TGTGCCAGCAGTTTGGGACAGGCCACCGGAGATACGCAGTATTTT. J is TRBJ2-3 and V is TRBV28, with 8 bases fitting TRBD1. The CDR3 contains 15 residues. CDR1 is MDHEN and CDR2 is SYDVKM in the germline V gene. The V gene end was trimmed by 3 bases and the J gene end by 5 bases; junction bases not matched to a gene: 7.

V and J are TRBV19 and TRBJ1-1, with no clear D. V gave up 6 bases and J gave up 0 bases, with 8 bases separating them. The germline V gene encodes CDR1 LNHDA and CDR2 SQIVND (reference sequence). The CDR3 has 13 amino acids. The CDR3 is CASRFRLNTEAFF. CDR3 DNA: TGTGCCAGTAGGTTCAGATTGAACACTGAAGCTTTCTTT. Supplemented by reference TRBV19 and TRBJ1-1, the full variable domain reads DGGITQSPKYLFRKEGQNVTLSCEQNLNHDAMYWYRQDPGQGLRLIYYSQIVNDFQKGDIAEGYSVSREKKESFPLTVTSAQKNPTAFYLCASRFRLNTEAFFGQGTRLTVV.

In nucleotides, the CDR3 is TGTGCCAGCAGCTGGGGACAGGGCAGGGGAAATGAAAAACTGTTTTTT. The encoded protein is CASSWGQGRGNEKLFF. This chain uses TRBV5-4 with TRBJ1-4, with 9 bases that match TRBD1. V lost 3 bases and J lost 5; bases outside the gene matches: 8. CDR3 size: 16 residues. CDR1 is SGHNT, CDR2 YYREEE, per germline (reference sequence).

This rearrangement joins TRBV9 to TRBJ2-2; 10 positions match TRBD1. Germline V gene sequence: CDR1 SGDLS, CDR2 YYNGEE. With V trimmed by 4 bases and J by 3 bases, 6 bases remained unmatched. The CDR3 is 16 residues long. CDR3 bases: TGTGCCAGCAGCCCACAAGGGACAGGGGACACCGGGGAGCTGTTTTTT. Translated: CASSPQGTGDTGELFF.

This chain uses TRBV15 with TRBJ1-1; weak D call: TRBD1 (5 bases). CDR1 is LNHNV, CDR2 YYDKDF, per germline (reference sequence). The CDR3 is 17 amino acids. With 2 bases removed from V and 0 bases from J, the gap between germline ends came to 16 bases. CDR3 sequence: CATSRPRPTEMNTEAFF. CDR3 nucleotide sequence: TGTGCCACCAGCAGACCTCGCCCGACAGAAATGAACACTGAAGCTTTCTTT.

The V and J genes are TRBV19 and TRBJ2-5; 11 bases agree with TRBD2. Germline V gene data show CDR1 as LNHDA and CDR2 as SQIVND (reference sequence). The CDR3 sequence is 15 residues long. V shed 5 bases and J 5 bases; nucleotides not matched to a gene: 7. The CDR3 region has the DNA TGTGCCAGTAGTCGGCCGGGACTAGCGGATGAGACCCAGTACTTC. This gives the protein CASSRPGLADETQYF.